Listed below are T cell receptor beta chains from one sample, sequenced in a study of brain T cells in children with intractable seizures. The data were produced by immunoSEQ multiplex PCR, yet TCRdb's version contains in-frame clones alone and is incomplete. The sample contains approximately 330,000 clones, about 94% of which appear only once. The sequencing used peripheral blood, collected around 5 months after surgery. Receptors originate from a boy younger than two with tuberous sclerosis and intractable seizures. The CDR3 runs from the conserved cysteine through the conserved F or W. A D gene is named only where the DNA matches it firmly. Expanded clones are given a class, and other clones once, few, many or no size at all.

size	V	D	J	DNA	CDR3
NA	TRBV5-1	TRBD1	TRBJ1-1	TGCGCCAGCAGCTTGGCCGGGAGACAGGGAAACACTGAAGCTTTCTTT	CASSLAGRQGNTEAFF
once	TRBV6-5	TRBD2	TRBJ2-7	TGTGCCAGCAGTTACGCGTCGGGAGGAACCTACGAGCAGTACTTC	CASSYASGGTYEQYF
NA	TRBV6-5	NA	TRBJ2-7	TGTGCCAGCAGGATGGGGGACACCGCCGGGTACGAGCAGTACTTC	CASRMGDTAGYEQYF
NA	TRBV6-5	TRBD2	TRBJ2-1	TGTGCCAGCAAAAGGCGGGGGGGCCAATTGGATGAGCAGTTCTTC	CASKRRGGQLDEQFF
NA	TRBV9	NA	TRBJ2-3	TGTGCCAGCAGCGCCGGTGGGCGGGGTGACCCAGATACGCAGTATTTT	CASSAGGRGDPDTQYF
once	TRBV19	NA	TRBJ2-1	TGTGCCAGTAGTATCGGGGTGGGGAACAATGAGCAGTTCTTC	CASSIGVGNNEQFF
NA	TRBV27	NA	TRBJ1-2	TGTGCCAGCAGTTTGTCAGGGTCCCTTACTAACTATGGCTACACCTTC	CASSLSGSLTNYGYTF
NA	TRBV19	TRBD1	TRBJ2-5	TGTGCCAGTAGTCGGGGGACAGGGCTGTTGGAGACCCAGTACTTC	CASSRGTGLLETQYF
NA	TRBV9	NA	TRBJ1-1	TGTGCCAGCAGCTTAGGGAACACTGAAGCTTTCTTT	CASSLGNTEAFF
NA	TRBV6-5	NA	TRBJ1-6	TGTGCCAGCAGTTACGGAGGGAAAGGCTATAATTCACCCCTCCACTTT	CASSYGGKGYNSPLHF
NA	TRBV29-1	TRBD2	TRBJ2-1	TGCAGCGTTCTGGGACTAGCGGGAGTCAATGAGCAGTTCTTC	CSVLGLAGVNEQFF
NA	TRBV2	NA	TRBJ1-2	TGTGCCAGCAGGGGAAGTTGGGTGAGGGGCCACACCTTC	CASRGSWVRGHTF
NA	TRBV9	TRBD1	TRBJ1-4	TGTGCCAGCAGCGCCTCGACAGGGACCGAAAAACTGTTTTTT	CASSASTGTEKLFF
NA	TRBV7-2	NA	TRBJ2-1	TGTGCCAGCAGCTTCCCAGGGGGGCCGGGGTACAATGAGCAGTTCTTC	CASSFPGGPGYNEQFF
NA	TRBV27	NA	TRBJ1-2	TGTGCCAGCAGTTCCGGCGGGACATATGGCTACACCTTC	CASSSGGTYGYTF
NA	TRBV4-2	NA	TRBJ2-7	TGTGCCAGCAGCCAAGGATTCCACTCCTACGAGCAGTACTTC	CASSQGFHSYEQYF
NA	TRBV6-5	NA	TRBJ1-6	TGTGCCAGCAGTTACCTGGACAATAATTCACCCCTCCACTTT	CASSYLDNNSPLHF
NA	TRBV6-1	TRBD1	TRBJ1-1	TGTGCCAGCAGCGAAGGACAGGGAAACACTGAAGCTTTCTTT	CASSEGQGNTEAFF
NA	TRBV29-1	NA	TRBJ1-1	TGCAGCCTGTCGGGGGCGTTCGGCACTGAAGCTTTCTTT	CSLSGAFGTEAFF
NA	TRBV5-5	NA	TRBJ2-6	TGTGCCAGCAGCTTTCACTTCTCTGGGGCCAACGTCCTGACTTTC	CASSFHFSGANVLTF
NA	TRBV4-1	TRBD1	TRBJ1-2	TGCGCCAGCAGCCGAGAATATGGGACAGATCGGGACTATGGCTACACCTTC	CASSREYGTDRDYGYTF
NA	TRBV9	NA	TRBJ2-6	TGTGCCAGCAGCGTATGGGGCTCTGGGGCCAACGTCCTGACTTTC	CASSVWGSGANVLTF
NA	TRBV3-1/TRBV3-2	TRBD1	TRBJ1-2	TGTGCCAGCAGTTTCGGGGACAGGTATTCCTATGGCTACACCTTC	CASSFGDRYSYGYTF
NA	TRBV5-1	TRBD1	TRBJ2-7	TGCGCCAGCAGCTTTACAGGGGAGTCGTACGAGCAGTACTTC	CASSFTGESYEQYF
NA	TRBV6-5	NA	TRBJ1-4	TGTGCCAGCAGTTACTCGATGGGGACAACAAATGAAAAACTGTTTTTT	CASSYSMGTTNEKLFF
NA	TRBV12-3/TRBV12-4	NA	TRBJ1-2	TGTGCCAGCAGTATATGGACAGACTATGGCTACACCTTC	CASSIWTDYGYTF